These T cell receptor beta chains were read from a single sample in a study of beta chain features in type 1 diabetes. The repertoire was sequenced with immunoSEQ multiplex PCR; TCRdb's copy has only in-frame clones and lacks some. The repertoire holds hundreds of thousands of clones, with 30% as singletons. Sequences were obtained from naive CD4+ T cells from blood. The origin of the receptors is a man between 18 and 29 years old in good health. Both conserved end residues are part of each CDR3. A D gene is named only where the DNA matches it firmly. A clone size is listed for some rows: how often the clone was seen (once, few, many), or a class if it is expanded.

j_call v_call clone_size d_call cdr3_nt cdr3_aa
TRBJ2-5 TRBV7-9 few TRBD1 TGTGCCAGCAGAGGGACAGCACAAGAGACCCAGTACTTC CASRGTAQETQYF
TRBJ2-7 TRBV7-2 few TRBD2 TGTGCCAGCAGCTATAGCGGGGTGGGGCCCTACGAGCAGTACTTC CASSYSGVGPYEQYF
TRBJ2-1 TRBV21-1 few NA TGTGCCAGCAGCAATACAGAGATCGGACCATTTTACAATGAGCAGTTCTTC CASSNTEIGPFYNEQFF
TRBJ1-2 TRBV29-1 few TRBD1 TGCAGCGTTGAAGATCCGGGACAGGGGCCCTATGGCTACACCTTC CSVEDPGQGPYGYTF
TRBJ2-5 TRBV30 few TRBD1 TGTGCCTGGGCCGGGACAGGGGGCCTCACCCAGTACTTC CAWAGTGGLTQYF
TRBJ2-2 TRBV30 NA NA TGTGCCCTGGCCGGGGTGAGGGAGCTGTTTTTT CALAGVRELFF
TRBJ1-5 TRBV30 NA TRBD1 TGTGCCTGGACCCCCCGCGGGACAGTTGATCAGCCCCAGCATTTT CAWTPRGTVDQPQHF
TRBJ2-1 TRBV5-1 once NA TGCGCCAGCAGCTTGGTAACTGAGCAGTTCTTC CASSLVTEQFF
TRBJ2-7 TRBV10-3 NA TRBD2 TGTGCCATCAGGGCTAGCGGGAGCTACGAGCAGTACTTC CAIRASGSYEQYF
TRBJ2-7 TRBV5-6 NA NA TGTGCCAGCAGCCAAATACGACGCGGGGATTACTCCTACGAGCAGTACTTC CASSQIRRGDYSYEQYF
TRBJ2-7 TRBV11-2 NA NA TGTGCCAGCAGCTTATCATCAATCTACGAGCAGTACTTC CASSLSSIYEQYF
TRBJ2-1 TRBV5-4 NA NA TGTGCCAGCAGCTTTGGTGGGTTTAGCTCCTACAATGAGCAGTTCTTC CASSFGGFSSYNEQFF
TRBJ1-4 TRBV30 NA NA TGTGCCTGGAGTCAGGGCCTCGGTAATGAAAAACTGTTTTTT CAWSQGLGNEKLFF
TRBJ2-3 TRBV30 NA NA TGTGCCTGGAAAGGGGCTAGCGCTTTCACAGATACGCAGTATTTT CAWKGASAFTDTQYF
TRBJ2-3 TRBV10-3 NA TRBD2 TGTGCCATCAGCCCGAAGCGGGAGCGCCGCACAGATACGCAGTATTTT CAISPKRERRTDTQYF
TRBJ2-1 TRBV29-1 few NA TGCAGCGTTGAACACAGTTCCTACAATGAGCAGTTCTTC CSVEHSSYNEQFF
TRBJ1-2 TRBV30 NA NA TGTGCCTGGAGTGCAGCCCCAGCAGGAAACTATGGCTACACCTTC CAWSAAPAGNYGYTF
TRBJ2-5 TRBV5-1 NA NA TGCGCCAGCAGCCCGGGTTGGGAGACCCAGTACTTC CASSPGWETQYF
TRBJ1-2 TRBV15 few NA TGTGCCACCAGCAACCCAGGGCTCTATGGCTACACCTTC CATSNPGLYGYTF
TRBJ2-1 TRBV9 NA TRBD2 TGTGCCAGCAGCGTACTAGCGGCAAACAATGAGCAGTTCTTC CASSVLAANNEQFF
TRBJ2-2 TRBV30 NA NA TGTGCCTGGAGACACATCAACACCGGGGAGCTGTTTTTT CAWRHINTGELFF
TRBJ2-5 TRBV29-1 few NA TGCAGCGTTGAACGGCATACACAAGAGACCCAGTACTTC CSVERHTQETQYF
TRBJ1-1 TRBV30 NA NA TGTGCCTGGAGTGCCTGGCGGGACCGGAACACTGAAGCTTTCTTT CAWSAWRDRNTEAFF
TRBJ2-3 TRBV28 NA NA TGTGCCAGCAGTTTAGCACCGAGCACAGATACGCAGTATTTT CASSLAPSTDTQYF
TRBJ1-5 TRBV20-1 NA NA TGCAGTGCCCAGGCCGATCAGCCCCAGCATTTT CSAQADQPQHF
TRBJ2-1 TRBV28 NA NA TGTGCCAGCAGTTTTGGAAGGTCATACAATGAGCAGTTCTTC CASSFGRSYNEQFF
TRBJ1-2 TRBV30 NA NA TGTGCCTGGACAGGTCCTAACTATGGCTACACCTTC CAWTGPNYGYTF
TRBJ1-4 TRBV29-1 few TRBD1 TGCAGCGCCGGACAGGGCCCCGAAAAACTGTTTTTT CSAGQGPEKLFF
TRBJ1-2 TRBV28 NA TRBD1 TGTGCCAGCAGTGCCTCCGGGACAGGGGCAGATGGCTACACCTTC CASSASGTGADGYTF
TRBJ2-1 TRBV19 NA NA TGTGCCAGTAGTACCATAGTTGTCAATGAGCAGTTCTTC CASSTIVVNEQFF
TRBJ2-7 TRBV19 NA TRBD2 TGTGCCAGTAGTGCCCAAGCGGGGAGCCGGTCCGAGCAGTACTTC CASSAQAGSRSEQYF
TRBJ2-1 TRBV6-1 few NA TGTGCCAGCAGACCACAGGGTTGGAATGAGCAGTTCTTC CASRPQGWNEQFF
TRBJ1-5 TRBV9 NA NA TGTGCCAGCAGCACCGGGACTTGGGCTCAGCCCCAGCATTTT CASSTGTWAQPQHF
TRBJ2-1 TRBV10-3 few TRBD2 TGTGCCATCAGTGGGAAAGGGACTAGCGCCTTCGGAGAGCAGTTCTTC CAISGKGTSAFGEQFF
TRBJ2-7 TRBV9 NA TRBD1 TGTGCCAGCAGCGTAGCAGGGGGCAGGAGCTCCTACGAGCAGTACTTC CASSVAGGRSSYEQYF